Given below is one T cell receptor beta chain in context. These data come from a study of blood T cell repertoires in COVID-19. Overall study context: Specimens from acute and convalescent COVID-19 originated in the United States, Italy and Spain. T cells, B-cell-depleted T cells, or PBMCs supplied cDNA or gDNA.

CDR1 and CDR2 from the germline V gene are MNHEY and SVGEGT. V lost 6 bases and J lost 5, with 10 bases in between. The CDR3 consists of 13 residues. In the authors' methods: How many nucleated cells were present was estimated from reference gene primer amplification. The assay was immunoSEQ multiplex PCR, and TCRdb's table has in-frame clones only and misses some. The V and J calls and clone size are taken from that table; D and trimming were inferred from the DNA. This sample has 20,000 to 25,000 clones, with 90% found just once. This chain connects TRBV6-2 or TRBV6-3 to TRBJ1-4; no clear D. This sequence originates from a human donor in a cohort sampled during active COVID-19. Sequencing was done on a sample of peripheral blood. Here the CDR3 reads CASSSKRNEKLFF. The CDR3 nucleotides read TGTGCCAGCAGCTCTAAAAGAAATGAAAAACTGTTTTTT.